This T cell receptor beta chain was sequenced in a study of T cells in severe cutaneous drug reactions (dated by TCRdb to between 2018 and 2021). A note on the overall study: Recruitment took place between about 2011 and 2019, drawing patients from Taiwan, Thailand and a European registry network. The Naranjo algorithm and the ALDEN drug causality algorithm were used to assign the culprit drug. The libraries were made with iRepertoire multiplex PCR, and the authors referred to a comparison in which iRepertoire and 5' RACE methods, with or without UMI, captured abundant clonotypes to a similar degree. Biological samples, such as blister fluids/cells and PBMC, were collected from patients during the acute or recovery stage. The study paired bulk TCR sequencing with single-cell sequencing, quantitative PCR validation, functional assays and transgenic mouse experiments. Enrollment was limited to patients whose SJS/TEN or DRESS diagnosis was probable or definite according to RegiSCAR criteria.

The donors whose samples were sequenced had carbamazepine-induced Stevens-Johnson syndrome or toxic epidermal necrolysis (CBZ-SJS/TEN). The peripheral blood repertoires were taken from CBZ-SJS/TEN patients of two origins, roughly five Han Chinese and six or seven European. To search for drug-specific clonotypes, the T cell receptor repertoires of patients with drug-induced severe cutaneous adverse reactions were profiled by next-generation sequencing. RNA was isolated either from blister cells of skin lesions or from peripheral blood mononuclear cells. Points the paper makes about the study in general: The authors stated that further study is still needed to find out whether the public TCR applies more generally to SJS/TEN caused by other drugs. A public TCRbeta CDR3, present at a mean of approximately 13% in all seven CBZ-SJS/TEN blister samples, was undetectable or scarce in PBMC from tolerant controls and healthy donors. A strong increase in TRBV12-4 usage was observed in CBZ-SJS/TEN patients, with averages of about 32% in blister cells and about 5% in PBMC.

CDR1 and CDR2 are read off the germline V gene (reference sequence) as GTSNPN and SVGIG. The CDR3 runs 16 amino acids, cysteine and phenylalanine included. Only the protein is available. This clonotype counts as medium-sized (0.01 to 0.1%) based on its frequency; no count is recorded. The antigen it recognizes is unknown. Library preparation used the iRepertoire multiplex PCR system with TCR subtype-specific primers for both bulk and single-cell sequencing. Bulk TCR beta libraries were generated by multiplex PCR with primers targeting V, D and J gene regions. Each sample contributed roughly 85-550 ng of RNA as input for preparing the bulk TCR library. An Illumina MiSeq was used to sequence bulk TCR beta amplicons. On the authors' methods: Sample misassignments and low-quality sequencing reads were filtered out during quality control steps. The amino acids lying between the V-gene Y[YFLI]C motif and the J-segment [FW]GXGT motif were defined as CDR3. The IMGT database was followed for TRBV and TRBJ gene assignments and CDR3 clonotypes. Per-sample TRBV expression was normalized to the mean of the same gene in PBMC from 40 or so healthy donors. The reads underwent TCRdb reprocessing, giving one record for each CDR3 protein sequence and no DNA. The V and J calls come from TCRdb's annotation, not from the publication. The sample table holds tens of thousands of distinct CDR3 sequences. Under 8.5% of the sample lies in the top ten.

The rearrangement combines TRBV30 with TRBJ2-1; TCRdb's D gene call, TRBD2, goes unchecked for lack of DNA. This clonotype was obtained from a human donor with toxic epidermal necrolysis, a severe cutaneous drug reaction. Source material: PBMCs. CDR3 protein: CAWSVGLAGPYNEQFF.